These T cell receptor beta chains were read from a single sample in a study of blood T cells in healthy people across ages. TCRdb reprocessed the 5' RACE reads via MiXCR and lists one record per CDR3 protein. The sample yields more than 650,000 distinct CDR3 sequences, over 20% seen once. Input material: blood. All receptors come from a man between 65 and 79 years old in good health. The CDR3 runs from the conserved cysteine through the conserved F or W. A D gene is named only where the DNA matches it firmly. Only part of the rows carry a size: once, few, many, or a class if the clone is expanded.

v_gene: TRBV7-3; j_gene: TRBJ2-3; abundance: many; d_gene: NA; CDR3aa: CASSMGREDTQYF; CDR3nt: TGTGCCAGCAGCATGGGACGAGAAGATACGCAGTATTTT
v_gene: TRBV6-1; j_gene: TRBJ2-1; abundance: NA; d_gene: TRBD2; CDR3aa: CASSEAHAASGVNEQFF; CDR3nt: TGTGCCAGCAGTGAAGCCCATGCGGCTAGCGGGGTAAATGAGCAGTTCTTC
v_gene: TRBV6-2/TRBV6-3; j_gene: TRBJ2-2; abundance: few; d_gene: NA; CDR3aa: CASLRPGGRGTGELFF; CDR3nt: TGTGCCAGCCTTCGTCCGGGGGGCAGGGGGACCGGGGAGCTGTTTTTT
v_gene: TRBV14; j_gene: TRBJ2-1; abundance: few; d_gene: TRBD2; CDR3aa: CASSPTSGGPGNEQFF; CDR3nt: TGTGCCAGCAGCCCGACTAGCGGGGGCCCCGGCAATGAGCAGTTCTTC
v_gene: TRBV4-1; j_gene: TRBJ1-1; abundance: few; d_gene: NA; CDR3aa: CASSQEVSREGTEAFF; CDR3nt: TGCGCCAGCAGCCAAGAAGTATCCAGGGAAGGCACTGAAGCTTTCTTT
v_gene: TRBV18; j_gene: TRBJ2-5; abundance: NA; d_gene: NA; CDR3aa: CASSPGAGKTQYF; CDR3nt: TGTGCCAGCTCACCCGGGGCCGGGAAGACCCAGTACTTC
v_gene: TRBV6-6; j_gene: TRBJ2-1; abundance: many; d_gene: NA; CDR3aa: CASSYLAPEYNEQFF; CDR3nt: TGTGCCAGCAGTTACCTAGCGCCCGAGTACAATGAGCAGTTCTTC
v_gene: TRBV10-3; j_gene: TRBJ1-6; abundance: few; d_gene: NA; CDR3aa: CAISEGTAHNSPLHF; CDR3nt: TGTGCCATCAGTGAAGGAACAGCGCATAATTCACCCCTCCACTTT
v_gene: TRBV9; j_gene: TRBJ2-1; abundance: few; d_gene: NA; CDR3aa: CASGGQGNEQFF; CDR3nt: TGTGCCAGCGGAGGTCAGGGGAACGAGCAGTTCTTC
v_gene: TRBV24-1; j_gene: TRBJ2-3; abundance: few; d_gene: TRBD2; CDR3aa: CATSEPRRGATDTQYF; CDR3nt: TGTGCCACCAGTGAGCCTCGGCGGGGGGCAACAGATACGCAGTATTTT
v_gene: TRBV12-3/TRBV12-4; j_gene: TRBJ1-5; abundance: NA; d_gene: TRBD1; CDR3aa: CASRTGTGANQPQHF; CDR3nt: TGTGCCAGCAGAACCGGGACAGGGGCCAATCAGCCCCAGCATTTT
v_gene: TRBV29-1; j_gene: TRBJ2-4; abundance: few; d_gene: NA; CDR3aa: CSVKGELAKNIQYF; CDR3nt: TGCAGCGTGAAGGGGGAGCTAGCCAAAAACATTCAGTACTTC
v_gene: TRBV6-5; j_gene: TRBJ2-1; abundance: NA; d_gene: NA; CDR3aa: CASSLGNRVPYNEQFF; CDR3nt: TGTGCCAGCAGCTTAGGGAACAGGGTCCCCTACAATGAGCAGTTCTTC
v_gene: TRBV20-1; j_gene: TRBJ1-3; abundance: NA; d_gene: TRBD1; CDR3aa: CSAGTMGQGGNTIYF; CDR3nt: TGCAGTGCTGGGACCATGGGACAGGGAGGAAACACCATATATTTT
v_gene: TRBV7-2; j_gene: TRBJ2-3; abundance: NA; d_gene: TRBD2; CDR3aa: CASSLRLAGVGTDTQYF; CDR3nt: TGTGCCAGCAGCCTCAGACTAGCGGGAGTCGGCACAGATACGCAGTATTTT
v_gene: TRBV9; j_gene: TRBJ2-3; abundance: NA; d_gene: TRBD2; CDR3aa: CASSVTSVDTQYF; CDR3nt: TGTGCCAGCAGCGTAACTAGCGTGGATACGCAGTATTTT
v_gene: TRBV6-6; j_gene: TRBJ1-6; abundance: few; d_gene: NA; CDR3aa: CASSYLGGTYNSPLHF; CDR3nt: TGTGCCAGCAGCTACTTAGGAGGGACCTATAATTCACCCCTCCACTTT